Sequencing of this T cell receptor beta chain was carried out in a study of blood T cells in healthy people across ages. Study-level points and caveats: Older age went with lower TCR beta diversity per million T cells, in a roughly linear way.

Per-sample yields of isolated PBMCs were at least 6 million. Total RNA was isolated from each sample in quantities of at least 6 micrograms. CDR3 size: 15 residues. Per germline, CDR1 SNHLY and CDR2 FYNNEI. Combining a sample-barcoded 5' primer with a J-beta primer mix, a second PCR ran for roughly 7 to 11 cycles. TCRdb fed the 5' RACE reads into MiXCR, producing one record per CDR3 protein. There are fewer than 1 million distinct CDR3 sequences in the sample; 40% to 50% occur only once, and approximately 20% lies in the top ten. With respect to this clonotype: Its target is unknown. The junction departs from germline at one end; a sequencing error may be responsible.

The rearrangement links TRBV2 to TRBJ1-5; a weak D match, TRBD1 (6 bases). The sequenced sample was blood. The sequence was collected from a man between 60 and 70 years old in good health. In nucleotides, the CDR3 is TGTGCCAGCAGTAAACAGGGTGGCGGCAATCAGCGCCAGCATTTT. Protein product: CASSKQGGGNQRQHF. Combining the CDR3 with reference TRBV2 and TRBJ1-5 gives the whole variable domain EPEVTQTPSHQVTQMGQEVILRCVPISNHLYFYWYRQILGQKVEFLVSFYNNEISEKSEIFDDQFSVERPDGSNFTLKIRSTKLEDSAMYFCASSKQGGGNQRQHFGDGTRLSIL.